Following are 17 T cell receptor beta chains from one sample sequenced in a study of T cell changes during pregnancy in multiple sclerosis. TCRdb keeps only in-frame clones here, not all; method: immunoSEQ multiplex PCR. The data hold 70,000 or so clones, with about 93% observed a single time. Sequencing was performed on CD4+ T cells from peripheral blood mononuclear cells, taken before pregnancy. The receptors stem from a female donor with multiple sclerosis, enrolled in a pregnancy study.

The sample holds one count of this clone. J is TRBJ1-5 and V is TRBV5-8; TRBD1 matches 7 bases. The CDR3 is made up of 15 amino acids. J lost 1 base, V lost 4 bases, and 5 bases had no gene match. Germline lookup yields CDR1 SGHTS and CDR2 YDEGEE. CDR3 nucleotide sequence: TGTGCCAGCAGCGCAATACAGGGGAGCAATCAGCCCCAGCATTTT. Translated, it gives CASSAIQGSNQPQHF.

The chain links TRBV19 to TRBJ2-3, with D perhaps TRBD2 (6 bases). The CDR3 has 13 amino acids. Looked up from germline, CDR1 is LNHDA and CDR2 is SQIVND (reference sequence). Trimming cost V 5 bases and J 1 base, with 7 bases left between them. This CDR3 reads CASSGGGTDTQYF. CDR3 DNA sequence: TGTGCCAGTAGTGGCGGGGGCACAGATACGCAGTATTTT.

This clone appeared a few times. The CDR3 region has the DNA TGTGCCAGCAGCACTTTTAGGACAGGGGCCAACTATGGCTACACCTTC. Protein: CASSTFRTGANYGYTF. The J gene is TRBJ1-2, the V gene TRBV5-6; 9 bases agree with TRBD1. V trimming: 4 bases; J trimming: 2 bases; junction bases outside the gene matches: 9. From germline, CDR1 is SGHDT and CDR2 YYEEEE. This CDR3 comprises 16 residues.

The sample holds one count of this clone. The chain links TRBV5-6 to TRBJ2-5, with 8 bases lining up with TRBD1. Germline CDR1 SGHDT, CDR2 YYEEEE. This CDR3 is 15 amino acids long. J was trimmed by 5 bases and V by 0 bases; bases with no gene match: 6. The CDR3 loop reads CASSLADRGGETQYF. In DNA, the CDR3 is TGTGCCAGCAGCTTGGCTGACAGGGGTGGCGAGACCCAGTACTTC.

The chain couples TRBV28 to TRBJ2-1; 14 positions agree with TRBD2. CDR3 length: 19 residues. V lost 5 bases to trimming and J lost 3 bases; unmatched junction nucleotides: 12. The germline CDR1 and CDR2 sequences are MDHEN and SYDVKM. For the CDR3, the DNA is TGTGCCAGCAGTCCAAACTCGGGACTAGCGGGAGTTAACTACAATGAGCAGTTCTTC. Translation: CASSPNSGLAGVNYNEQFF. The whole variable domain, filled in from reference TRBV28 and TRBJ2-1, reads DVKVTQSSRYLVKRTGEKVFLECVQDMDHENMFWYRQDPGLGLRLIYFSYDVKMKEKGDIPEGYSVSREKKERFSLILESASTNQTSMYLCASSPNSGLAGVNYNEQFFGPGTRLTVL.

The V call is TRBV28, the J call TRBJ2-7, with a tentative D call TRBD2 (6 bases). Trimming stripped 4 bases from V and 4 bases from J, with 20 bases between. This CDR3 spans 16 amino acids. Germline V lookup: CDR1 MDHEN, CDR2 SYDVKM. CDR3 sequence: CASSYTYRGGGYEQYF. In DNA form, the CDR3 reads TGTGCCAGCAGTTACACCTACCGGGGAGGAGGATACGAGCAGTACTTC.

The sample holds one count of this clone. The gene calls are TRBV11-1 and TRBJ2-2; no definite D call. Looked up from germline, CDR1 is SGHAT and CDR2 is FQDESV (reference sequence). The CDR3 is made up of 13 amino acids. The V gene lost 5 bases and the J gene lost 4 bases, with 8 bases spanning the gap. CDR3 DNA sequence: TGTGCCAGCAGCCATAGACTCACCGGGGAGCTGTTTTTT. Residues: CASSHRLTGELFF.

The chain joins TRBV27 to TRBJ1-2; D unresolved. Germline-derived CDR1 and CDR2 are MNHEY and SMNVEV (reference sequence). The CDR3 covers 15 residues. The V gene lost 2 bases and the J gene lost 4 bases, with 14 bases spanning the gap. Written as DNA, the CDR3 is TGTGCCAGCAGTTTAAGGCTCGACACCGTCTATGGCTACACCTTC. This encodes CASSLRLDTVYGYTF.

The gene calls are TRBV11-2 and TRBJ1-4; D uncertain. Germline CDR1 and CDR2: SGHAT and FQNNGV. Trimming cost V 1 base and J 2 bases, with 11 bases left between them. The CDR3 is 16 amino acids. CDR3 in DNA: TGTGCCAGCAGCTTAGGACTAGGGAGGACTAATGAAAAACTGTTTTTT. This gives the protein CASSLGLGRTNEKLFF.

Only a few counts were recorded for this clone. This chain connects TRBV7-2 to TRBJ1-3; D not resolved. This CDR3 region has 12 residues. From germline, CDR1 is SGHTA and CDR2 FQGNSA. V was cut by 2 bases and J by 8 bases, with 7 bases left in between. CDR3 loop: CASSLNSDTIYF. CDR3 sequence (DNA): TGTGCCAGCAGCTTAAATTCGGACACCATATATTTT.

The chain employs TRBV6-6 and TRBJ1-5; D is perhaps TRBD1 (5 bases). The CDR3 is 12 residues long. Trimming left V 5 bases short and J 5 bases short, with 7 bases between. The germline CDR1 and CDR2 sequences are MNHNY and SVGAGI (reference sequence). The CDR3 here is CASSGGDQPQHF. The DNA of the CDR3 is TGTGCCAGCAGTGGGGGGGATCAGCCCCAGCATTTT.

The chain links TRBV9 to TRBJ2-2; weak D call: TRBD2 (6 bases). CDR1 and CDR2 (germline): SGDLS, YYNGEE. Deletions cut 5 bases from V and 1 base from J, with 12 bases between. The CDR3 sequence is 15 residues long. The CDR3 sequence: CASSWGVKNTGELFF. The CDR3 region has the DNA TGTGCCAGCAGTTGGGGGGTAAAGAACACCGGGGAGCTGTTTTTT.

This clone was seen once. The chain employs TRBV2 and TRBJ2-2; 8 bases are shared with TRBD2. Germline-derived CDR1 and CDR2 are SNHLY and FYNNEI. V lost 6 bases to trimming and J lost 0 bases; unmatched junction nucleotides: 3. The CDR3 extends over 15 amino acids. The CDR3 DNA reads as TGTGCCAGCAGCCCGGGACTAGCGAACACCGGGGAGCTGTTTTTT. Translation gives CASSPGLANTGELFF. Full variable domain (rest looked up from reference TRBV2 and TRBJ2-2): EPEVTQTPSHQVTQMGQEVILRCVPISNHLYFYWYRQILGQKVEFLVSFYNNEISEKSEIFDDQFSVERPDGSNFTLKIRSTKLEDSAMYFCASSPGLANTGELFFGEGSRLTVL.

This clone was seen once. This rearrangement joins TRBV18 to TRBJ1-4; 10 bases are a match to TRBD1. V was pared by 8 bases and J by 5 bases, with 2 bases of the junction left unmatched. The CDR3 consists of 13 residues. Germline CDR1 KGHSH, CDR2 LQKENI. The CDR3 sequence: CASQGQGNEKLFF. The CDR3 region has the DNA TGTGCCAGCCAGGGACAGGGGAATGAAAAACTGTTTTTT.

This rearrangement joins TRBV7-2 to TRBJ1-3; 7 bases match TRBD1. The J segment lost 5 bases and the V segment lost 1 base, leaving 5 bases of the junction unmatched. The CDR3 sequence is 15 residues long. The V gene's germline CDR1 is SGHTA and CDR2 FQGNSA. The CDR3 here is CASSLVGTARNTIYF. The CDR3 DNA reads TGTGCCAGCAGCTTAGTCGGGACAGCGCGAAACACCATATATTTT. Drawing the rest from reference TRBV7-2 and TRBJ1-3, the complete variable domain is GAGVSQSPSNKVTEKGKDVELRCDPISGHTALYWYRQSLGQGLEFLIYFQGNSAPDKSGLPSDRFSAERTGGSVSTLTIQRTQQEDSAVYLCASSLVGTARNTIYFGEGSWLTVV.

The chain carries TRBV6-5 and TRBJ2-2; no definite D call. V was cut by 7 bases and J by 0 bases, with 9 bases left in between. The germline V gene encodes CDR1 MNHEY and CDR2 SVGAGI. This CDR3 is built from 14 residues. The CDR3 reads CASIRDTNTGELFF. The CDR3 DNA reads as TGTGCCAGCATCCGAGACACGAACACCGGGGAGCTGTTTTTT.

The chain has TRBV2 and TRBJ1-1; D possibly corresponds to TRBD1 (6 bases). Trimming left V 8 bases short and J 0 bases short, with 13 bases between. This CDR3 region has 14 residues. Germline-derived CDR1 and CDR2 are SNHLY and FYNNEI. The chain's CDR3 is CASGNRAVNTEAFF. Written as DNA, the CDR3 is TGTGCCAGCGGGAACAGGGCAGTGAACACTGAAGCTTTCTTT.